This TCR beta chain comes out of a study of shared clonotypes between healthy human individuals. The overall study: Donors, aged 18 to 49, were two women and a few men. Findings and limits, study-wide: Among the subsets, naive ones generally showed larger estimated richness than memory ones. Only blood samples were collected, and tissue repertoires likely differ.

Concerning this clone itself: Its antigen is not known.

The naive CD8 fraction comprised CD45RO-negative cells positively selected for CCR7 and excluded terminally differentiated effector memory CD45RA+ cells. Some clones are missing from TCRdb's copy, which holds only in-frame ones; the method was immunoSEQ multiplex PCR. The sample consists of about 2 million clones, over 85% of them appearing once. V gave up 5 bases and J gave up 3 bases, with 17 bases separating them. CDR3 length: 15 residues. The V gene's germline CDR1 is SGHVS and CDR2 FNYEAQ. The sequence was collected from a man between 18 and 29 years old in good health. Sequencing used naive CD8+ T cells sorted from blood. The chain joins TRBV7-6 to TRBJ2-7, with D maybe TRBD2 (6 bases). CDR3 DNA: TGTGCCAGCAGCCCGCAGGCTAGCGCTTTCTACGAGCAGTACTTC. It specifies CASSPQASAFYEQYF.